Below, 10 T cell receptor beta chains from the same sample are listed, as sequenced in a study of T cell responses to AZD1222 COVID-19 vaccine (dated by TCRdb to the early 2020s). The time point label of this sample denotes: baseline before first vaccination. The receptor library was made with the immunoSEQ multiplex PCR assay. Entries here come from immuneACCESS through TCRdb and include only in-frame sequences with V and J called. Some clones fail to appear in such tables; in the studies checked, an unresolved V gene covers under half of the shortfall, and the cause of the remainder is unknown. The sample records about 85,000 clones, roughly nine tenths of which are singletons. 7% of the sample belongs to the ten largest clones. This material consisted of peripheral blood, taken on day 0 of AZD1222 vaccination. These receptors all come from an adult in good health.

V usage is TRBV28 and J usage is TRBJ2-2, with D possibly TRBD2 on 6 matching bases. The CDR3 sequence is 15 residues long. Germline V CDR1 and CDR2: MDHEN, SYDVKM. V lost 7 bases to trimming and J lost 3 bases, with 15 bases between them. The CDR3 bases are TGTGCCAGCACCCGCAGGGACTCATACACCGGGGAGCTGTTTTTT. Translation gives CASTRRDSYTGELFF.

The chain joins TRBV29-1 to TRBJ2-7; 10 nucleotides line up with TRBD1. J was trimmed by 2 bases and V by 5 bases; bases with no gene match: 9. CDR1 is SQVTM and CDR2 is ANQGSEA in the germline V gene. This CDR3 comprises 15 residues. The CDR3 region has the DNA TGCAGCGTTCAATCCTCCGGGACAGGGGCCTACGAGCAGTACTTC. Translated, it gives CSVQSSGTGAYEQYF.

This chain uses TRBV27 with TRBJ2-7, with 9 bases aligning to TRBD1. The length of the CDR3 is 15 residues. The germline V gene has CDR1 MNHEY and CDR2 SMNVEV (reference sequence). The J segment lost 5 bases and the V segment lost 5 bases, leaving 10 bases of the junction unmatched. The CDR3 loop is CASSPGTGFFHEQYF. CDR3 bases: TGTGCCAGCAGTCCAGGGACAGGGTTTTTCCACGAGCAGTACTTC.

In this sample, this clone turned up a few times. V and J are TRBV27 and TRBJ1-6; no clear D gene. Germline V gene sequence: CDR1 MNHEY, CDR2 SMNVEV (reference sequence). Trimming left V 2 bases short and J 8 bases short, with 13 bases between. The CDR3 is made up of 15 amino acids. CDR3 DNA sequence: TGTGCCAGCAGTTTAAACCCGGACCCCGATTCACCCCTCCACTTT. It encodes CASSLNPDPDSPLHF.

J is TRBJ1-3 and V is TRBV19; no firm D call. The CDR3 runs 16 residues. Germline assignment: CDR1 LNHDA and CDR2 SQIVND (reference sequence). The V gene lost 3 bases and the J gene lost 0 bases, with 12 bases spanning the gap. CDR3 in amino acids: CASSIDGSYSGNTIYF. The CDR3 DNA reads TGTGCCAGTAGTATTGATGGCAGCTACTCTGGAAACACCATATATTTT.

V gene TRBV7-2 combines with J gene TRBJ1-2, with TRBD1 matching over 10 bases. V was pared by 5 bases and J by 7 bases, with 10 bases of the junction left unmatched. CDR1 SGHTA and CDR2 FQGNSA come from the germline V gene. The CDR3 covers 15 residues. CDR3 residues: CASSLLGTGEGGYTF. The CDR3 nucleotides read TGTGCCAGCAGCCTTCTGGGGACAGGGGAGGGTGGCTACACCTTC.

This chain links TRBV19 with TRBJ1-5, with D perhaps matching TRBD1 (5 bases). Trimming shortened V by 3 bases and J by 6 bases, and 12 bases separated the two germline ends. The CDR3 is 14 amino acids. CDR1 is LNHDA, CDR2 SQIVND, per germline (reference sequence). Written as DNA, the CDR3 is TGTGCCAGTAGTATTGCGGGGGGTGGTCAGCCCCAGCATTTT. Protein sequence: CASSIAGGGQPQHF. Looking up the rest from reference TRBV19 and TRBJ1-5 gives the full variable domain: DGGITQSPKYLFRKEGQNVTLSCEQNLNHDAMYWYRQDPGQGLRLIYYSQIVNDFQKGDIAEGYSVSREKKESFPLTVTSAQKNPTAFYLCASSIAGGGQPQHFGDGTRLSIL.

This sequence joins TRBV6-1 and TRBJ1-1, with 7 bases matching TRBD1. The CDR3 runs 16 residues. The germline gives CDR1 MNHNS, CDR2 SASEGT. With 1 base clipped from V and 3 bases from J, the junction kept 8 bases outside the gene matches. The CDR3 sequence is CASSEEGGRPYTEAFF. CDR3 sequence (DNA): TGTGCCAGCAGTGAAGAAGGGGGCCGTCCCTACACTGAAGCTTTCTTT.

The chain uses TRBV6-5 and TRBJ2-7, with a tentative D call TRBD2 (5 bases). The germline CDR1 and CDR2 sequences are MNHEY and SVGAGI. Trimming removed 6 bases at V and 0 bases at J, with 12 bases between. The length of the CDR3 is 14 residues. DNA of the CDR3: TGTGCCAGCAGCCACGGTGGGAGCTCCTACGAGCAGTACTTC. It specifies CASSHGGSSYEQYF.

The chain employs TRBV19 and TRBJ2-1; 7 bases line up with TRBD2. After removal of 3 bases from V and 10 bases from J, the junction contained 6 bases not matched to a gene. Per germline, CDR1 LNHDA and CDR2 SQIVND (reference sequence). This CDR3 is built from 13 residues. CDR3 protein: CASSITSAEEQFF. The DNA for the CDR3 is TGTGCCAGTAGTATTACTAGCGCGGAGGAGCAGTTCTTC.